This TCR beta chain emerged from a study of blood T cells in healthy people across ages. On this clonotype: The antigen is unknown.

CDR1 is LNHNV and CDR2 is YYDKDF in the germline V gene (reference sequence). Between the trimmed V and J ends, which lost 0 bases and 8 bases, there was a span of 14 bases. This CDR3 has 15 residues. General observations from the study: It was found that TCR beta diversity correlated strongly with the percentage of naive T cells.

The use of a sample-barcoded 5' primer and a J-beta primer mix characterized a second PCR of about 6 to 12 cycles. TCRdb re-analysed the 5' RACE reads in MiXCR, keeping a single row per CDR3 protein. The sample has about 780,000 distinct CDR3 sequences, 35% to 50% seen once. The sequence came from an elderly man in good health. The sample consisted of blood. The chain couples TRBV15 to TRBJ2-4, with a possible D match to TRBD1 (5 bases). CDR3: CATSRDPRVAHIQYF. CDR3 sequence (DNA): TGTGCCACCAGCAGAGATCCCAGGGTGGCGCACATTCAGTACTTC.